Below, 19 T cell receptor beta chains from the same sample are listed, as sequenced in a study of cytomegalovirus exposure and HLA in healthy donors. This table comes from immunoSEQ multiplex PCR, and its TCRdb copy is limited to in-frame clones, with some not included. Of under 350,000 clones listed, 80% to 90% are singletons. Sequenced sample: PBMCs. The origin of the receptors is a woman between 18 and 29 years old in good health and CMV-seronegative.

This chain joins TRBV5-4 and TRBJ2-1, with 12 bases that match TRBD2. The CDR3 covers 16 residues. Germline V gives CDR1 SGHNT, CDR2 YYREEE (reference sequence). Trimming removed 0 bases from V and 10 bases from J; junction bases left unmatched: 8. This chain's CDR3 is CASSLASSGRVGEQFF. The CDR3 DNA sequence: TGTGCCAGCAGCTTGGCGTCTAGCGGGAGGGTGGGGGAGCAGTTCTTC.

This clone was seen just once. The chain links TRBV13 to TRBJ1-3; 9 bases line up with TRBD1. CDR3 size: 16 residues. From germline, CDR1 is PRHDT and CDR2 FYEKMQ (reference sequence). J was trimmed by 4 bases and V by 5 bases; bases with no gene match: 9. This chain's CDR3 is CASSTRRTGAGNTIYF. CDR3 DNA sequence: TGTGCCAGCAGCACGAGGCGGACAGGGGCGGGAAACACCATATATTTT.

V and J are TRBV5-4 and TRBJ2-7; TRBD1 might be the D (5 bases). V was cut by 4 bases and J by 0 bases, with 11 bases left in between. Germline assignment: CDR1 SGHNT and CDR2 YYREEE (reference sequence). The CDR3 extends over 14 amino acids. Here the CDR3 reads CASSTWGSSYEQYF. In DNA form, the CDR3 reads TGTGCCAGCAGCACCTGGGGCAGCTCCTACGAGCAGTACTTC.

The J gene is TRBJ2-2, the V gene TRBV7-6; a possible D gene is TRBD2 (6 bases). V was shortened by 4 bases and J by 7 bases, with 22 bases between the two germline ends. The CDR3 length is 17 residues. Germline loops: CDR1 SGHVS, CDR2 FNYEAQ. CDR3 bases: TGTGCCAGCAGCTCAGCCGGACTAATTCCCATTGGCGGGGAGCTGTTTTTT. Translating gives CASSSAGLIPIGGELFF.

The chain uses TRBV7-9 and TRBJ1-1; TRBD1 matches 10 bases. With 5 bases clipped from V and 7 bases from J, the junction kept 4 bases outside the gene matches. Germline V gene lookup returns CDR1 SEHNR and CDR2 FQNEAQ (reference sequence). The CDR3 sequence is 13 residues long. CDR3 region: CASSPGTGDEAFF. CDR3 bases: TGTGCCAGCAGCCCTGGGACAGGGGATGAAGCTTTCTTT.

The chain uses TRBV7-4 and TRBJ2-7; the match to TRBD1 covers 9 bases. Trimming removed 3 bases from V and 5 bases from J; junction bases left unmatched: 5. Per germline, CDR1 SGHVT and CDR2 SQSDAQ. This CDR3 region has 14 residues. Written as DNA, the CDR3 is TGTGCCAGCAGCTTCCGGGACAGGGACCACGAGCAGTACTTC. Translation gives CASSFRDRDHEQYF.

The V call is TRBV27, the J call TRBJ2-5, with TRBD2 identical over 8 bases. Losses at the gene ends were 6 bases for V and 5 bases for J; bases not matched to a gene: 14. Germline-derived CDR1 and CDR2 are MNHEY and SMNVEV (reference sequence). CDR3 length: 16 amino acids. For the CDR3, the DNA is TGTGCCAGCAGCACCTTAGTCCGGGGGGGCGGGGAGACCCAGTACTTC. This gives the protein CASSTLVRGGGETQYF.

This sequence joins TRBV5-4 and TRBJ1-2; maybe TRBD1 (5 bases). The germline gives CDR1 SGHNT, CDR2 YYREEE (reference sequence). Between the trimmed V and J ends, which lost 4 bases and 5 bases, there was a span of 15 bases. This CDR3 spans 14 amino acids. CDR3 sequence: CASSTSQGWYGYTF. CDR3 in DNA: TGTGCCAGCAGCACGAGCCAGGGTTGGTATGGCTACACCTTC.

The chain employs TRBV6-5 and TRBJ2-7; perhaps TRBD1 as D (6 bases). In germline, CDR1 is MNHEY, CDR2 SVGAGI. The CDR3 covers 14 residues. V was trimmed by 2 bases and J by 6 bases, leaving 14 bases between them. This CDR3 reads CASSYATGTSEQYF. The CDR3 nucleotides read TGTGCCAGCAGTTACGCGACCGGGACAAGCGAGCAGTACTTC.

This chain's CDR3 is CASSPSLSGSVYEQYF. The CDR3 DNA reads TGTGCCAGCAGCCCAAGCCTTAGCGGGAGCGTCTACGAGCAGTACTTC. This chain joins TRBV11-3 and TRBJ2-7, with TRBD2 identical over 9 bases. Germline lookup yields CDR1 SGHNT and CDR2 YENEEA. CDR3 size: 16 residues. V shed 5 bases and J 3 bases; nucleotides not matched to a gene: 11. Using reference TRBV11-3 and TRBJ2-7 for the parts outside the CDR3, the full variable domain is EAGVVQSPRYKIIEKKQPVAFWCNPISGHNTLYWYLQNLGQGPELLIRYENEEAVDDSQLPKDRFSAERLKGVDSTLKIQPAELGDSAVYLCASSPSLSGSVYEQYFGPGTRLTVT.

This chain connects TRBV4-3 to TRBJ1-2, with a weak D call TRBD1 (5 bases). Between the trimmed V and J ends, which lost 1 base and 4 bases, there was a span of 13 bases. The CDR3 runs to 15 residues. Germline V CDR1 and CDR2: LGHNA, YSLEER. The CDR3 DNA reads as TGCGCCAGCAGCCAAGTTGGTCAGGGCAGCTATGGCTACACCTTC. It encodes CASSQVGQGSYGYTF.

This clone was seen only a few times. V and J are TRBV7-6 and TRBJ2-5; 8 bases map to TRBD2. The CDR3 has 17 amino acids. Losses at the gene ends were 1 base for V and 0 bases for J; bases not matched to a gene: 7. Germline-derived CDR1 and CDR2 are SGHVS and FNYEAQ. The CDR3 region is CASSLVWREENQETQYF. In nucleotides, the CDR3 is TGTGCCAGCAGCTTAGTGTGGCGGGAGGAAAACCAAGAGACCCAGTACTTC.

The chain couples TRBV27 to TRBJ2-1; TRBD2 matches 15 bases. V trimming: 2 bases; J trimming: 12 bases; junction bases outside the gene matches: 5. Germline-derived CDR1 and CDR2 are MNHEY and SMNVEV (reference sequence). The length of the CDR3 is 15 residues. The CDR3 protein is CASSLGTSGRSGQFF. The CDR3 bases are TGTGCCAGCAGTTTAGGGACTAGCGGGAGGAGCGGGCAGTTCTTC.

The chain joins TRBV9 to TRBJ1-3; the D is unclear. This CDR3 spans 16 amino acids. The ends were cut back, 2 bases at V and 4 bases at J, with 16 bases in the middle. The germline gives CDR1 SGDLS, CDR2 YYNGEE. In nucleotides, the CDR3 is TGTGCCAGCAGCGTCACTCTGGGAGTCGGGGGAAACACCATATATTTT. Residues: CASSVTLGVGGNTIYF.

The gene calls are TRBV5-4 and TRBJ2-7, with no clear D. Germline V gene sequence: CDR1 SGHNT, CDR2 YYREEE (reference sequence). Deletions cut 0 bases from V and 2 bases from J, with 9 bases between. The CDR3 is made up of 14 amino acids. DNA for the CDR3: TGTGCCAGCAGCTTGGCTCTCCCCCCCTACGAGCAGTACTTC. The encoded protein is CASSLALPPYEQYF.

The rearrangement joins TRBV6-5 to TRBJ2-1, with D possibly TRBD2 on 5 matching bases. CDR3 length equals 14 residues. CDR1 is MNHEY, CDR2 SVGAGI, per germline. V gave up 4 bases and J gave up 9 bases, with 16 bases separating them. The CDR3 DNA is TGTGCCAGCAGTTCAGTCGCTGATGCGGGTGAGCAGTTCTTC. This gives the protein CASSSVADAGEQFF.

The V and J genes are TRBV4-1 and TRBJ1-4; 7 nucleotides line up with TRBD1. CDR1 MGHRA and CDR2 YSYEKL come from the germline V gene. V dropped 6 bases and J dropped 2; count of bases not matched to a gene: 12. This CDR3 has 17 amino acids. CDR3: CASRLTEGAGTNEKLFF. The CDR3 DNA is TGCGCCAGCAGACTAACGGAGGGGGCAGGGACTAATGAAAAACTGTTTTTT.

The rearrangement uses TRBV25-1 and TRBJ1-5, with D possibly TRBD1 on 6 matching bases. The CDR3 totals 16 residues. V lost 2 bases and J 4 bases, leaving 15 bases between the germline ends. Germline V gene data show CDR1 as MGHDK and CDR2 as SYGVNS. The CDR3 spells CASSERRGHSNQPQHF. The CDR3 DNA reads as TGTGCCAGCAGTGAACGACGGGGACACTCGAATCAGCCCCAGCATTTT.

The chain is built from TRBV4-1 and TRBJ1-2; 10 bases fit TRBD1. The CDR3 runs to 16 residues. The germline CDR1 and CDR2 sequences are MGHRA and YSYEKL. With V trimmed by 0 bases and J by 1 base, 2 bases remained unmatched. The CDR3 region has the DNA TGCGCCAGCAGCCAAGAGCGGACAGGGGGTAACTATGGCTACACCTTC. Protein: CASSQERTGGNYGYTF.